This record concerns one T cell receptor (beta chain) sequence. Its antigen is unknown. Clones were sequenced by immunoSEQ multiplex PCR, and TCRdb holds only the in-frame ones, with some missing. The top ten clones hold roughly 0.98% of a sample with about 68,000 clones, more than 85% of them seen once. The length of the CDR3 is 13 residues. Germline-derived CDR1 and CDR2 are KGHSH and LQKENI. V lost 0 bases to trimming and J lost 6 bases, with 6 bases between them. This sample was taken from a study of T cell clones after liver transplantation. Overall study results and limits: These preliminary findings come from unstandardized post-transplant sampling times.

This TCR derives from a human patient who received a liver transplant. Part of the T cell pool may stem from the graft donor. The V gene is TRBV18, the J gene TRBJ2-1, with D unclear. Sequenced material: CD4+ T cells from blood, taken about 26 months after liver transplant. The CDR3: CASSPPSSNEQFF. The CDR3 coding sequence is TGTGCCAGCTCACCACCCTCTAGCAATGAGCAGTTCTTC.